This TCR beta chain was profiled in a study of OX40 agonist ivuxolimab in advanced cancers. Study context: Dose-escalation patients suffered from hepatocellular carcinoma, melanoma, renal cell or head and neck cancer.

The junction had 3 bases not matched to a gene; V was cut back by 4 bases and J by 4 bases. There are 13 residues in the CDR3. Germline CDR1 is LGHNA and CDR2 is YNFKEQ. By share of the sample, this clone is medium-sized. Patients who had autoimmune disease history or got systemic immunosuppression were left out. The protocol was immunoSEQ multiplex PCR, while the TCRdb copy is restricted to in-frame clones and leaves out a portion. The sample consists of about 22,000 clones, 79% of them appearing once. This sequence originates from an adult with an advanced solid tumor such as melanoma, head and neck, liver or kidney cancer. This chain links TRBV4-2 with TRBJ1-1, with 7 bases lining up with TRBD1. The sample was CD4+ or CD8+ T cells sorted from blood, taken in a trial of the OX40 agonist ivuxolimab. CDR3 coding DNA: TGTGCCAGCAGCCCAGGGGGGAGCACTGAAGCTTTCTTT. Its protein is CASSPGGSTEAFF.